The clone carrying this T cell receptor beta chain came up a few times. Assay: immunoSEQ multiplex PCR; the TCRdb copy retains only in-frame clones and omits some. This repertoire shows hundreds of thousands of clones, roughly 87% found once; its top ten account for around 2.6%. The data derive from a study of blood T cell repertoires in COVID-19. V was trimmed by 6 bases and J by 2 bases, leaving 10 bases between them. CDR1 SNHLY and CDR2 FYNNEI come from the germline V gene. The CDR3 extends over 14 amino acids. Sequencing was carried out using PBMCs or T cells enriched from blood (not recorded which). This sequence originates from a woman aged 30 to 39 with acute COVID-19. V usage is TRBV2 and J usage is TRBJ2-2; D unclear. The CDR3 nucleotides are TGTGCCAGCAGCGCAACTGAAAACACCGGGGAGCTGTTTTTT. It specifies CASSATENTGELFF. The variable domain in full, with the rest retrieved from reference TRBV2 and TRBJ2-2, is EPEVTQTPSHQVTQMGQEVILRCVPISNHLYFYWYRQILGQKVEFLVSFYNNEISEKSEIFDDQFSVERPDGSNFTLKIRSTKLEDSAMYFCASSATENTGELFFGEGSRLTVL.